One sample yielded the 11 T cell receptor beta chains listed below, sequenced in a study of blood T cell repertoires in COVID-19 (dated by TCRdb to the early 2020s). To prepare the library, the immunoSEQ multiplex PCR assay was applied. This immuneACCESS table, as held by TCRdb, lists in-frame sequences with V and J called but not all clones. Of the missing ones, under half trace to an unresolved V gene in checked studies; the others have no known cause. This sample gives about 170,000 clones in total; roughly 89% of them show up just once. The top ten constitute about 1.4% of the sample. Sequencing was done on a sample of peripheral blood. The origin of the receptors is a woman in her fifties or sixties with acute or convalescent COVID-19.

The J gene is TRBJ2-1, the V gene TRBV5-1; 11 nucleotides match TRBD2. The germline CDR1 and CDR2 sequences are SGHRS and YFSETQ. The CDR3 has 14 amino acids. J was trimmed by 6 bases and V by 5 bases; bases with no gene match: 4. CDR3 DNA: TGCGCCAGCAGACGGCTAGCGGGAGGCAATGAGCAGTTCTTC. It translates to CASRRLAGGNEQFF.

The rearrangement links TRBV9 to TRBJ1-1; 9 positions match TRBD1. There are 13 residues in the CDR3. The V gene's germline CDR1 is SGDLS and CDR2 YYNGEE. Trimming cost V 0 bases and J 8 bases; bases outside gene matches: 2. CDR3 residues: CASSVDGTGEAFF. DNA of the CDR3: TGTGCCAGCAGCGTAGACGGGACAGGGGAAGCTTTCTTT.

The J gene is TRBJ2-5, the V gene TRBV7-2; 8 nucleotides agree with TRBD2. CDR1 and CDR2 from the germline V gene are SGHTA and FQGNSA. The length of the CDR3 is 17 residues. After removal of 5 bases from V and 5 bases from J, the junction contained 16 bases not matched to a gene. The CDR3 loop is CASSPRRAGGLGETQYF. CDR3 DNA sequence: TGTGCCAGCAGCCCGAGAAGGGCGGGAGGACTAGGGGAGACCCAGTACTTC.

The genes are TRBV5-1 and TRBJ1-6; D is unclear. The CDR3 has 14 amino acids. The V end lost 3 bases, the J end lost 10 bases, and 14 bases lay between the germline ends. Germline V CDR1 and CDR2: SGHRS, YFSETQ. The CDR3 nucleotides are TGCGCCAGCAGCTCCGAGGGTTCGGGATCACCCCTCCACTTT. Translating gives CASSSEGSGSPLHF.

This chain joins TRBV12-5 and TRBJ2-2, with TRBD2 matching 8 bases. Germline values: CDR1 LGHNT, CDR2 FRNRAP. The V gene end was trimmed by 2 bases and the J gene end by 0 bases; junction bases not matched to a gene: 5. This CDR3 spans 17 amino acids. CDR3: CASGLPLAGSNTGELFF. Written as DNA, the CDR3 is TGTGCTAGTGGTTTGCCCCTAGCGGGTTCGAACACCGGGGAGCTGTTTTTT.

This chain links TRBV19 with TRBJ1-5; D is ambiguous. The germline V gene encodes CDR1 LNHDA and CDR2 SQIVND (reference sequence). The CDR3 has 15 residues. The germline V and J ends were trimmed by 6 bases and 0 bases, with 12 bases remaining between them. The CDR3 DNA is TGTGCCAGTAGCTCCCCGGCGGTTAGCAATCAGCCCCAGCATTTT. This encodes CASSSPAVSNQPQHF.

The chain recombines TRBV21-1 with TRBJ2-3; the table's D call, TRBD1, has no DNA check behind it. TRBV21-1 has pseudogene status. The CDR3 has 9 residues. In DNA form, the CDR3 reads TGTGCCAGCAGCAAACCCAAAAAATTT. Translating it yields CASSKPKKF.

This clone came up a few times. The chain combines TRBV7-2 with TRBJ2-2; maybe TRBD1 (5 bases). The CDR3 is 14 amino acids. Trimming shortened V by 5 bases and J by 4 bases, and 11 bases separated the two germline ends. In germline, CDR1 is SGHTA, CDR2 FQGNSA. The CDR3 here is CASSIGHGTGELFF. In DNA form, the CDR3 reads TGTGCCAGCAGCATAGGACACGGCACCGGGGAGCTGTTTTTT. Full variable domain (outside the CDR3, taken from reference TRBV7-2 and TRBJ2-2): GAGVSQSPSNKVTEKGKDVELRCDPISGHTALYWYRQSLGQGLEFLIYFQGNSAPDKSGLPSDRFSAERTGGSVSTLTIQRTQQEDSAVYLCASSIGHGTGELFFGEGSRLTVL.

The chain uses TRBV19 and TRBJ2-7; 11 bases fit TRBD1. The CDR3 runs 14 residues. Germline V gene sequence: CDR1 LNHDA, CDR2 SQIVND (reference sequence). V lost 5 bases, J lost 3 bases, and 3 bases stayed unmatched. The CDR3 DNA follows: TGTGCCAGTAGTTCCGGGACAGGGGGCTACGAGCAGTACTTC. Its protein product is CASSSGTGGYEQYF.

The genes are TRBV7-2 and TRBJ1-5, with a tentative D call TRBD1 (5 bases). The CDR3 has 17 amino acids. In germline, CDR1 is SGHTA, CDR2 FQGNSA. Trimming pared 1 base from V and 6 bases from J, leaving 19 bases between. CDR3: CASSLGVGRANGQPQHF. DNA for the CDR3: TGTGCCAGCAGCTTAGGAGTGGGCAGGGCGAATGGTCAGCCCCAGCATTTT. Looking up the rest from reference TRBV7-2 and TRBJ1-5 gives the full variable domain: GAGVSQSPSNKVTEKGKDVELRCDPISGHTALYWYRQSLGQGLEFLIYFQGNSAPDKSGLPSDRFSAERTGGSVSTLTIQRTQQEDSAVYLCASSLGVGRANGQPQHFGDGTRLSIL.

The chain links TRBV10-3 to TRBJ2-5; a possible D gene is TRBD1 (6 bases). Germline V gene sequence: CDR1 ENHRY, CDR2 SYGVKD. V was clipped by 4 bases and J by 3 bases, with 9 bases between them. This CDR3 spans 13 amino acids. CDR3 sequence: CAISGTAEETQYF. In DNA form, the CDR3 reads TGTGCCATCAGTGGGACAGCCGAAGAGACCCAGTACTTC.